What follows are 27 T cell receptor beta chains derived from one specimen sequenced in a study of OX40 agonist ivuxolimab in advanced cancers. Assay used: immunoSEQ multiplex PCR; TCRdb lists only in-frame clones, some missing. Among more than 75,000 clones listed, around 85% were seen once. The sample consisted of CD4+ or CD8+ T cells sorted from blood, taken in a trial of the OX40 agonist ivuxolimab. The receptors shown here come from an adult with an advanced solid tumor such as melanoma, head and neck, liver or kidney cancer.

CDR3 residues: CSVVRQGAREKLFF. The CDR3 nucleotides are TGCAGCGTTGTCAGACAGGGGGCGAGGGAAAAACTGTTTTTT. V is TRBV29-1 and J is TRBJ1-4; 10 bases agree with TRBD1. The CDR3 is 14 amino acids. Germline-derived CDR1 and CDR2 are SQVTM and ANQGSEA. After removal of 4 bases from V and 8 bases from J, the junction contained 7 bases not matched to a gene. The full variable domain, rest sourced from reference TRBV29-1 and TRBJ1-4, is SAVISQKPSRDICQRGTSLTIQCQVDSQVTMMFWYRQQPGQSLTLIATANQGSEATYESGFVIDKFPISRPNLTFSTLTVSNMSPEDSSIYLCSVVRQGAREKLFFGSGTQLSVL.

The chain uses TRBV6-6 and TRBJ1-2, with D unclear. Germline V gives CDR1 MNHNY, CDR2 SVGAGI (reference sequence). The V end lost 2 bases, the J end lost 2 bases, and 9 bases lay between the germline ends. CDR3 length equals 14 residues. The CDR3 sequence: CASSYLGQNYGYTF. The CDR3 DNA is TGTGCCAGCAGTTACCTTGGGCAGAACTATGGCTACACCTTC.

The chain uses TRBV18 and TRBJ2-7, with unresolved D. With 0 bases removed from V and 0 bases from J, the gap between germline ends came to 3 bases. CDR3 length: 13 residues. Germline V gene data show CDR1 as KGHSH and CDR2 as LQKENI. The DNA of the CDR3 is TGTGCCAGCTCACCACCAAGCTCCTACGAGCAGTACGTC. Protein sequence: CASSPPSSYEQYV.

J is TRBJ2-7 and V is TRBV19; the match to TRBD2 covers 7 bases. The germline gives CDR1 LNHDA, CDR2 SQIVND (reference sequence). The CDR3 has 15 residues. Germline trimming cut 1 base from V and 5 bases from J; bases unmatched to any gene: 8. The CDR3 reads CASSIVMLGGDEQYV. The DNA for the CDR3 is TGTGCCAGTAGTATAGTAATGTTGGGAGGGGACGAGCAGTACGTC.

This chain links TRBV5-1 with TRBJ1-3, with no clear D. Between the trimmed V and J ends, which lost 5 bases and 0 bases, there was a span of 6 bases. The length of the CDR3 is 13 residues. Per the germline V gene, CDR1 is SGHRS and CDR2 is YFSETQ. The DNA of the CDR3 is TGCGCCAGCAGGACTTTCTCTGGAAACACCATATATTTT. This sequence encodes CASRTFSGNTIYF.

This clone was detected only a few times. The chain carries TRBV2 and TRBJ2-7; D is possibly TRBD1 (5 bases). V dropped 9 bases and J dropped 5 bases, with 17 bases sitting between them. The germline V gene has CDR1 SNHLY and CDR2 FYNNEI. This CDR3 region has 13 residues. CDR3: CASGRALRDEQYF. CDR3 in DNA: TGTGCCAGTGGCAGGGCCCTAAGGGACGAGCAGTACTTC. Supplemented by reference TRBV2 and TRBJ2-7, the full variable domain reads EPEVTQTPSHQVTQMGQEVILRCVPISNHLYFYWYRQILGQKVEFLVSFYNNEISEKSEIFDDQFSVERPDGSNFTLKIRSTKLEDSAMYFCASGRALRDEQYFGPGTRLTVT.

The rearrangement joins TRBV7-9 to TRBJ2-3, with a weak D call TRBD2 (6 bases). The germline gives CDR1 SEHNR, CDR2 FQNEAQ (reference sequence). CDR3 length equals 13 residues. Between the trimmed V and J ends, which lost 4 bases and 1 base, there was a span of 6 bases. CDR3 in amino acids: CASSSSGTDTQYF. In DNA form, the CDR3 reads TGTGCCAGCAGCTCTAGCGGCACAGATACGCAGTATTTT.

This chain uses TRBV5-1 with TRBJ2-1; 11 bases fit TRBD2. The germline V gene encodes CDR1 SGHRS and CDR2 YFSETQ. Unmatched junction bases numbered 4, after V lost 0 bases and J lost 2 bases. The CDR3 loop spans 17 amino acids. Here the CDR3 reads CASSLGLAGGAYNEQFF. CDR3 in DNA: TGCGCCAGCAGCTTGGGGCTAGCGGGGGGTGCCTACAATGAGCAGTTCTTC.

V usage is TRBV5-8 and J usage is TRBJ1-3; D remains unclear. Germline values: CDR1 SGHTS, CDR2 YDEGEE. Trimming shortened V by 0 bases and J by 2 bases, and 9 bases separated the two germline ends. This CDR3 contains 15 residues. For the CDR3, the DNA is TGTGCCAGCAGCTTGGTGCCTGGAGCTGGAAACACCATATATTTT. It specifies CASSLVPGAGNTIYF.

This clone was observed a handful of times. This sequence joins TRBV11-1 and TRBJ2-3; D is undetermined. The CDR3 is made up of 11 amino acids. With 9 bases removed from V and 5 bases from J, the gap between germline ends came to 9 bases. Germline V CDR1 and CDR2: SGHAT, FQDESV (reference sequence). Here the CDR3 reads CASRIGDTQYF. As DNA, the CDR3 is TGTGCCAGTCGGATAGGAGATACGCAGTATTTT.

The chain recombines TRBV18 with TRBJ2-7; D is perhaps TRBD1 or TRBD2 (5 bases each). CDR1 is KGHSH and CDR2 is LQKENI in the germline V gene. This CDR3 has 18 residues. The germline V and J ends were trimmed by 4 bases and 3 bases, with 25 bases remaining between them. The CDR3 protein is CASSRTGPYTRVSYEQYV. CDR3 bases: TGTGCCAGCTCACGGACGGGACCTTACACCCGAGTAAGCTACGAGCAGTACGTC.

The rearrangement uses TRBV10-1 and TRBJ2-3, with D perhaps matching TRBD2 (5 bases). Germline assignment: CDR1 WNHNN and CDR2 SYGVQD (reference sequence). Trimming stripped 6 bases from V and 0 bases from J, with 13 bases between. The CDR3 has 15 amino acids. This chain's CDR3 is CASRRTPPSTDTQYF. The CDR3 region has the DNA TGCGCCAGCAGGAGGACTCCACCTAGCACAGATACGCAGTATTTT.

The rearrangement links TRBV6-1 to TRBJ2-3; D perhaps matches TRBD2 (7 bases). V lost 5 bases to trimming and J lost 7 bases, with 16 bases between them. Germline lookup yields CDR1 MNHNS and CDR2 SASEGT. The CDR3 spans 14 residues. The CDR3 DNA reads TGTGCCAGCAGTAGGGGGGGCGGGTACAATACGCAGTATTTT. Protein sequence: CASSRGGGYNTQYF.

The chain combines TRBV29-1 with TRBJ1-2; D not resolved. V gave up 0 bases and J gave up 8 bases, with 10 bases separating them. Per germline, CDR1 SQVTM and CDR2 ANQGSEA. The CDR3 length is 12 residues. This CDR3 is CSVEEPGRGYTF. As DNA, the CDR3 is TGCAGCGTTGAAGAACCGGGGAGAGGCTACACCTTC.

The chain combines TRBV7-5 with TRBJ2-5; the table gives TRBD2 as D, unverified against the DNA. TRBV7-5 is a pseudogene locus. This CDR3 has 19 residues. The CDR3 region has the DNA TGTGCCAGAAGCCCAAATAGGGGACTAGCGGGAGGGTACCAAGAGACCCAGTACTTC. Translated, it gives CARSPNRGLAGGYQETQYF.

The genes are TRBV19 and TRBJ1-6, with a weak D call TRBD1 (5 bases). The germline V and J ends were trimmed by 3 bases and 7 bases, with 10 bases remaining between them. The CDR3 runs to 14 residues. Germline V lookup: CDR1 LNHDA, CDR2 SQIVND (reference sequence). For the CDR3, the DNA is TGTGCCAGTAGTATTTGGCAGGGAAATTCACCCCTCCACTTT. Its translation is CASSIWQGNSPLHF.

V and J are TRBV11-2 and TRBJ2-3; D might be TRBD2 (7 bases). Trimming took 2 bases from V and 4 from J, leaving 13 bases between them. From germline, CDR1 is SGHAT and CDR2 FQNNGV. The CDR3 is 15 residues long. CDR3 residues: CASSLRGGGADTQYF. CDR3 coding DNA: TGTGCCAGCAGCTTAAGGGGGGGCGGGGCAGATACGCAGTATTTT.

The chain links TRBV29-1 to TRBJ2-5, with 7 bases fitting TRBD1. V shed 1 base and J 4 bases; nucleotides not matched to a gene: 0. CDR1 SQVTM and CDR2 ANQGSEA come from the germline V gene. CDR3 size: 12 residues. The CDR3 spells CSVEGQGETQYF. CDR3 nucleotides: TGCAGCGTTGAAGGACAGGGAGAGACCCAGTACTTC.

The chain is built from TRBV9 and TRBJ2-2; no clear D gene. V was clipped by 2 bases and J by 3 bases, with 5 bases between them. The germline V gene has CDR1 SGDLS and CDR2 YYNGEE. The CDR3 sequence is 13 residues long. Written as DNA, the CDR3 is TGTGCCAGCAGCGTGAGCGACACCGGGGAGCTGTTTTTT. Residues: CASSVSDTGELFF.

CDR3 region: CATKREGSYNEQFF. Written as DNA, the CDR3 is TGTGCCACCAAGCGGGAGGGGTCCTACAATGAGCAGTTCTTC. The chain carries TRBV7-2 and TRBJ2-1; 10 bases match TRBD2. Losses at the gene ends were 10 bases for V and 1 base for J; bases not matched to a gene: 4. Germline V gene lookup returns CDR1 SGHTA and CDR2 FQGNSA. This CDR3 has 14 residues.

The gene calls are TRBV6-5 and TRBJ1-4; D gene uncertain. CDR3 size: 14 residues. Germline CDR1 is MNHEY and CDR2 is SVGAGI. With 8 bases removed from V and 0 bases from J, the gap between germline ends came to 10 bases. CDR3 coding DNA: TGTGCCAGCGGGCGGGCCTCAACTAATGAAAAACTGTTTTTT. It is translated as CASGRASTNEKLFF.

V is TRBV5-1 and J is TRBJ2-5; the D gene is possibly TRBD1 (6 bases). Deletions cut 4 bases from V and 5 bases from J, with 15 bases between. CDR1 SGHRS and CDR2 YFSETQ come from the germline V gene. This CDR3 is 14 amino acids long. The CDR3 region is CASSSTGFAETQYF. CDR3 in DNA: TGCGCCAGCAGCAGTACAGGGTTCGCGGAGACCCAGTACTTC. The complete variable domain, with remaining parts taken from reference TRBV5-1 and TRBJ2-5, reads KAGVTQTPRYLIKTRGQQVTLSCSPISGHRSVSWYQQTPGQGLQFLFEYFSETQRNKGNFPGRFSGRQFSNSRSEMNVSTLELGDSALYLCASSSTGFAETQYFGPGTRLLVL.

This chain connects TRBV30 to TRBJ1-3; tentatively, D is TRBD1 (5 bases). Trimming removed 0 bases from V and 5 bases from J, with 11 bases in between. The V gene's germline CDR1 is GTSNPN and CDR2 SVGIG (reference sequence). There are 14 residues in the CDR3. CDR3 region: CAWSVSGARNTIYF. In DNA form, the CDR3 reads TGTGCCTGGAGTGTCAGTGGGGCGAGAAACACCATATATTTT.

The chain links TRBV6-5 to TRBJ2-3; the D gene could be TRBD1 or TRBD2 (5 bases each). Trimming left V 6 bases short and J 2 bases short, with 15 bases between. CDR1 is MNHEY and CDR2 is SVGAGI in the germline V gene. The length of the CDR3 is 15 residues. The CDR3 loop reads CASRPPGRSTDTQYF. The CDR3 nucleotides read TGTGCCAGCAGACCCCCGGGGCGGTCCACAGATACGCAGTATTTT.

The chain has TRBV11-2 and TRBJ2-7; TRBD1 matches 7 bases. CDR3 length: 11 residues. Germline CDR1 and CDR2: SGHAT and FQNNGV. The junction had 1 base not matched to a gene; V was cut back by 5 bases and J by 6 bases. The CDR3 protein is CASSNRGEQYF. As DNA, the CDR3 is TGTGCCAGCAGCAACAGGGGCGAGCAGTACTTC.

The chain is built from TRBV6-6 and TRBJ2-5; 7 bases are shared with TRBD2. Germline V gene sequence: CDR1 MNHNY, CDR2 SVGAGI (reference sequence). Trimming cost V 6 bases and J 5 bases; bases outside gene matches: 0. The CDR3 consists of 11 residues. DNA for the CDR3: TGTGCCAGCAGGCGGGAGGAGACCCAGTACTTC. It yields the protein CASRREETQYF.

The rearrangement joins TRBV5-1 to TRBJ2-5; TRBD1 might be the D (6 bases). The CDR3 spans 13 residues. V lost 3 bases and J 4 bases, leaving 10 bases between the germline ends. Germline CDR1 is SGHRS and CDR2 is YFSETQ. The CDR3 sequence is CASSSDSRETQYF. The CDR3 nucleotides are TGCGCCAGCAGCTCGGACAGTAGAGAGACCCAGTACTTC.